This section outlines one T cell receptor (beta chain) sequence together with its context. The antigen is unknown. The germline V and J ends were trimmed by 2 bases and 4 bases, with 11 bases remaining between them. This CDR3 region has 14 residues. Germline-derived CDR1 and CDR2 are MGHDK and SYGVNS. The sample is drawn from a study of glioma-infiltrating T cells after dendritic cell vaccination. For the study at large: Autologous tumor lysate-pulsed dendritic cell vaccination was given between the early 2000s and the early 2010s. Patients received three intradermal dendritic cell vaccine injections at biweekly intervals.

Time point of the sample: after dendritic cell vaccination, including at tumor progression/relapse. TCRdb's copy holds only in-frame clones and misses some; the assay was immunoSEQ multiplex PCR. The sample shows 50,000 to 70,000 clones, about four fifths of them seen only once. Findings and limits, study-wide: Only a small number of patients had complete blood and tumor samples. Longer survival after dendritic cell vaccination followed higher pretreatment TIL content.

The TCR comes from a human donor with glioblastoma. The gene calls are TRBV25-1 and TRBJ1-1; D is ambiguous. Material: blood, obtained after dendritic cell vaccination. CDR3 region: CASSELEATTEAFF. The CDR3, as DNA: TGTGCCAGCAGTGAACTGGAGGCGACCACTGAAGCTTTCTTT. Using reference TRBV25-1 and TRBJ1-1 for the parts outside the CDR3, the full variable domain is EADIYQTPRYLVIGTGKKITLECSQTMGHDKMYWYQQDPGMELHLIHYSYGVNSTEKGDLSSESTVSRIRTEHFPLTLESARPSHTSQYLCASSELEATTEAFFGQGTRLTVV.